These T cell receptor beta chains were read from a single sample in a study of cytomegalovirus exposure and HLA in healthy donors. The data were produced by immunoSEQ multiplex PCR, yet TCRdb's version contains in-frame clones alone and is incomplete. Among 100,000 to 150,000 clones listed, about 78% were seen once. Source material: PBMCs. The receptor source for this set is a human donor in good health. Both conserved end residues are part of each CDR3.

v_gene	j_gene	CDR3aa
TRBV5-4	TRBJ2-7	CASSSRTGRVYEQYF
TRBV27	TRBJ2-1	CASSLSGLAGNEQFF
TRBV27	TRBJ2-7	CASRLTSGLSYEQYF
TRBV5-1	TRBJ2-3	CASSPGTSGGVVLDTQYF
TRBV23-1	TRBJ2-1	CASSPTGGYYNEQFF
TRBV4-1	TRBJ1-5	CASSQPGGLQPQHF
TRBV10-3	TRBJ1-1	CAISTSGGEAFF
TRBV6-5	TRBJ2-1	CASSYSREQFF
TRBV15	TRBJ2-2	CATSRPPSEGGNTGELFF
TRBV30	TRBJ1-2	CAWSVWAGRVHGYTF
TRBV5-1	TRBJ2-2	CASSLGGANTGELFF
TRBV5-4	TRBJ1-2	CASSLAGTANYGYTF
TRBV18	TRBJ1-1	CASSPTSTHPNTEAFF
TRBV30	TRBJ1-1	CAWGPGGRGTEAFF
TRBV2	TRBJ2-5	CASSWAKETQYF
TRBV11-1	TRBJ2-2	CASSLSLAGNTGELFF
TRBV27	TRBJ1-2	CASSSIGRQGDGNYGYTF
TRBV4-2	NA	CASSQVWRGNPYEQYF
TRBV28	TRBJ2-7	CASSLSRVYSYEQYF
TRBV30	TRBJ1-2	CARSGGFNYGYTF
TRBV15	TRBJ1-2	CATSRENLGNRGYGYTF
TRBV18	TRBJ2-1	CASSPRGGDNEQFF
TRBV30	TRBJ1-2	CAWSIVGQGPYNYGYTF
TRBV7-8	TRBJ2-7	CASSIDRGRGWEQYF
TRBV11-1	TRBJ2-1	CASSLTRYNEQFF
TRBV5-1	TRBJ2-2	CASDRGDTGELFF
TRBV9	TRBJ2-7	CASSAGTNPSYEQYF
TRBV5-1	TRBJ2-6	CASSFQGRFTGANVLTF
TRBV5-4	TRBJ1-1	CASSLAPGKHTEAFF
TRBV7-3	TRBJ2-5	CASSFWGETSGTQETQYF
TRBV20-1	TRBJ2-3	CSTQRDTQYF
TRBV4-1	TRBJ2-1	CASQDSSYNEQFF
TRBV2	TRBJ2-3	CASRRTEGFTDTQYF
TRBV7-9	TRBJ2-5	CASSLVWSKAQETQYF
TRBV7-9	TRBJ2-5	CASSLVVGGTGETQYF
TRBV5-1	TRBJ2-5	CASSLYRGEETQYF
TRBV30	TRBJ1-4	CAWSFLGHGEKLFF
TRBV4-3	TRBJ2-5	CAGSQVGGEGTQYF
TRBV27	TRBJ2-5	CASSLLGTGQETQYF
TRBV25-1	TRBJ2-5	CASSGQIDTQYF
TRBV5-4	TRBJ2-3	CASSQTDTQYF
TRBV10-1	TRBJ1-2	CASSESAGEGYGYTF
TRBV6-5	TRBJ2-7	CASSYPRGAGYEQYF
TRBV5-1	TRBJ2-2	CASSPGSSNTGELFF
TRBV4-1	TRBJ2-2	CASSQDPSGANTGELFF
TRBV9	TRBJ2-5	CASSVTARTGRTETQYF
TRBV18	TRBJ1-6	CASSPNPGSSPLHF
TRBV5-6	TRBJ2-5	CASSLVAGGWRETQYF
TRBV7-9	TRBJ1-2	CASSLDGRVAGYTF
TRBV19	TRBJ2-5	CASSGGGTVGETQYF
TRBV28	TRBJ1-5	CASSFGSDQPQHF
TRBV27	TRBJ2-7	CASSSSGGGHEQYF
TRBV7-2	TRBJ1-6	CASSFGQNHNSPLHF
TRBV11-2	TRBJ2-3	CASSFPTDTQYF
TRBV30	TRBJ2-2	CAWGRFLAGANTGELFF
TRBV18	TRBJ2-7	CASSLKTGRAGSPLSYEQYF
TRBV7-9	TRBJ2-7	CSSSPQSGSAYEQYF
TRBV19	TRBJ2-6	CASKPSQRVRSSGANVPTF
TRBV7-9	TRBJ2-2	CASSLPKATGELFF